These T cell receptor beta chains were read from a single sample in a study of CD8 T cells in ankylosing spondylitis. TCRdb processed the 5' RACE reads anew with MiXCR; each CDR3 protein has one entry. Here the sample spans 340,000 or so distinct CDR3 sequences, 14% to 15% being singletons. Source material: blood, either unsorted or a sorted T cell fraction (not recorded which). Every receptor here comes from a male donor with ankylosing spondylitis or in good health (not recorded which). The CDR3 runs from the conserved cysteine through the conserved F or W. The order of the fields is D gene, clone size, J gene, V gene, CDR3 DNA, CDR3 protein. D genes are given only for firm matches. Size is stated for part of the rows, as once, few or many counts, or as a class when the clone is expanded.

>TRBD2|-|TRBJ2-3|TRBV7-2
TGTGCCAGCAGCCCTGGGACTAGCGGGAGGGCGCAGTATTTT
CASSPGTSGRAQYF
>-|few|TRBJ2-1|TRBV29-1
TGCAGCATCCGTCAATCGGTGTATGAGCAGTTCTTC
CSIRQSVYEQFF
>-|few|TRBJ2-2|TRBV11-2
TGTGCCAGCAGCTTTACGGAGACCGGGGAGCTGTTTTTT
CASSFTETGELFF
>TRBD2|-|TRBJ2-4|TRBV5-6
TGTGCCAGCAGCCGGACTAGCGGGATGGCCAAAAACATTCAGTACTTC
CASSRTSGMAKNIQYF
>TRBD2|once|TRBJ2-3|TRBV30
TGTGCCTGGACGAGCGGGGGGGCCCCAGATACGCAGTATTTT
CAWTSGGAPDTQYF
>-|-|TRBJ2-3|TRBV7-2
TGTGCCAGCAGCTGGATACGGGGTACAGATACGCAGTATTTT
CASSWIRGTDTQYF
>TRBD1|few|TRBJ2-1|TRBV7-2
TGTGCCAGCAGCCGGAATCGACAGGGGGCAAATGAGCAGTTCTTC
CASSRNRQGANEQFF
>-|few|TRBJ2-1|TRBV12-3/TRBV12-4
TGTGCCAGCAGTCTCTCCCCTACACTAGGCCTGGGCTTC
CASSLSPTLGLGF
>-|few|TRBJ2-5|TRBV7-9
TGTGCCAGCAGCCGGGCAGGGCCAGAGACCCAGTACTTC
CASSRAGPETQYF
>-|few|TRBJ1-5|TRBV20-1
TGCAGTGCTAGGATGCGGCCGAATCAGCCCCAGCATTTT
CSARMRPNQPQHF
>-|-|TRBJ2-2|TRBV5-1
TGCGCCAGCAGCTTGGTAGTTACGGGCGCCGGGGAGCTGTTTTTT
CASSLVVTGAGELFF
>TRBD1|few|TRBJ1-5|TRBV28
TGTGCCAGCAGTTCCACAGGGGCCGGTTCGAGGCATTTT
CASSSTGAGSRHF
>-|few|TRBJ2-7|TRBV6-1
TGTGCCAGCAGTCCGAACCCTAGGGGTCCCTACGAGCAGTACTTC
CASSPNPRGPYEQYF
>TRBD1|-|TRBJ2-2|TRBV4-1
TGCGCCAGCAGCCATCCAAGGACAGGGGCCACCGGGGAGCTGTTTTTT
CASSHPRTGATGELFF
>-|-|TRBJ2-1|TRBV7-8
TGTGCCAGCAGCTTCCAATCCCGCGGGCCCCAGGGTAACCTTGAGCAGTTCTTC
CASSFQSRGPQGNLEQFF
>TRBD1|few|TRBJ2-7|TRBV6-1
TGTGCCAGCAGCCTGGGACAGGTCATGGGAAACGAGCAGTACTTC
CASSLGQVMGNEQYF
>-|few|TRBJ2-1|TRBV20-1
TGCAGTGCTAACCGGGCCTCTATAAACAATGAGCAGTTCTTC
CSANRASINNEQFF
>-|-|TRBJ2-1|TRBV6-1
TGTGCCAGCACCTCCCGACTGAGGGTGCGGGATGAGCAGTTCTTC
CASTSRLRVRDEQFF
>TRBD2|few|TRBJ2-1|TRBV4-1
TGCGCCAGCAGCCCAGGACTAGCGGGGGCCCACTCCTACAATGAGCAGTTCTTC
CASSPGLAGAHSYNEQFF
>TRBD2|-|TRBJ2-7|TRBV12-3/TRBV12-4
TGTGCCAGCAGTTTCCTAGCGGGAGTAAGTAGCCCCTACGAGCAGTACTTC
CASSFLAGVSSPYEQYF
>-|-|TRBJ2-2|TRBV9
TGTGCCAGCAGCGTAGTAGGCGTCACCGGGGAGCTGTTTTTT
CASSVVGVTGELFF
>-|-|TRBJ2-7|TRBV5-1
TGCGCCAGCAGCCTCGACACAGGCCGGCGCTACGAGCAGTACTTC
CASSLDTGRRYEQYF
>-|-|TRBJ2-5|TRBV4-2
TGTGCCAGCAGCCAAGAATTGGAGACCCAGTACTTC
CASSQELETQYF
>-|many|TRBJ2-5|TRBV12-3/TRBV12-4
TGTGCCAGCAGTTTAGAGTCCCCTAAAGAGACCCAGTACTTC
CASSLESPKETQYF
>TRBD1|few|TRBJ1-5|TRBV6-1
TGTGCCAGCAGCTCGGACAGGGGATTCAATCAGCCCCAGCATTTT
CASSSDRGFNQPQHF
>-|few|TRBJ2-7|TRBV7-9
TGTGCCAGCACCCTAGGGTCTTCCTACGAGCAGTACTTC
CASTLGSSYEQYF
>TRBD2|-|TRBJ2-5|TRBV12-3/TRBV12-4
TGTGCCAGCAGTCGGCTAGCGGGAGGCCTTGGGACCCAGTACTTC
CASSRLAGGLGTQYF
>TRBD1|many|TRBJ1-1|TRBV5-1
TGCGCCAGCAGCCTAGGGACAGGGCCCGACACTGAAGCTTTCTTT
CASSLGTGPDTEAFF
>-|few|TRBJ1-1|TRBV29-1
TGCAGCGTTGAGAGGCCGGCTGAAGCTTTCTTT
CSVERPAEAFF
>-|-|TRBJ1-5|TRBV20-1
TGCAGTGCTAGAGATCCGAACCAGGGCCGCAATCAGCCCCAGCATTTT
CSARDPNQGRNQPQHF
>TRBD1|-|TRBJ2-2|TRBV5-5
TGTGCCAGCAGCCCCACAGGGGAAGACACCGGGGAGCTGTTTTTT
CASSPTGEDTGELFF
>TRBD1|-|TRBJ2-1|TRBV12-3/TRBV12-4
TGTGCCAGCATCCGGGACAGGGTTGATGAGCAGTTCTTC
CASIRDRVDEQFF
>-|-|TRBJ1-2|TRBV7-2
TGTGCCAGCAGCTTCAAACCAGGGCTGCCGGCCCTAGGCTACACCTTC
CASSFKPGLPALGYTF
>TRBD2|few|TRBJ2-3|TRBV6-1
TGTGCCAGCACAAGAGCGGGAGTTGGCACAGATACGCAGTATTTT
CASTRAGVGTDTQYF
>-|many|TRBJ2-2|TRBV12-3/TRBV12-4
TGTGCCAGCAGTTTGGGTTTCGGGGACACCGGGGAGCTGTTTTTT
CASSLGFGDTGELFF